Shown below are 3 T cell receptor beta chains from a single sample sequenced in a study of T-cell memory formation after mild COVID-19. TCRdb recomputed calls from the 5' RACE reads with MiXCR, one row per CDR3 protein. The sample includes about 270,000 distinct CDR3 sequences, just over 15% of them seen just once. Source material: PBMCs or a T cell subset sorted from them (not recorded which). These receptors were obtained from an adult woman who had mild COVID-19 (a few samples of this study predate the infection). Cell type and time point are not known.

This clonotype was picked up a small number of times. V is TRBV27 and J is TRBJ2-7, with TRBD1 matching over 7 bases. This CDR3 region has 14 residues. CDR1 and CDR2 (germline): MNHEY, SMNVEV (reference sequence). The ends lost 2 bases at V and 6 bases at J; junction bases unmatched: 7. In DNA form, the CDR3 reads TGTGCCAGCAGTTTACGGACAGGACATCTCGAGCAGTACTTC. Its protein is CASSLRTGHLEQYF.

In its sample, this clonotype was seen a few times. The rearrangement links TRBV9 to TRBJ2-3, with D perhaps TRBD2 (5 bases). From germline, CDR1 is SGDLS and CDR2 YYNGEE. This CDR3 region has 13 residues. Trimming stripped 3 bases from V and 6 bases from J, with 11 bases between. CDR3 nucleotides: TGTGCCAGCAGCGACCGATCGGGGGATACGCAGTATTTT. Protein product: CASSDRSGDTQYF.

This chain links TRBV18 with TRBJ2-7; D may be TRBD1 (5 bases). The CDR3 extends over 15 amino acids. The ends were cut back, 3 bases at V and 4 bases at J, with 16 bases in the middle. Looked up from germline, CDR1 is KGHSH and CDR2 is LQKENI. The CDR3 region is CASSPTADSFYEQYF. The DNA of the CDR3 is TGTGCCAGCTCACCCACGGCCGACAGTTTTTACGAGCAGTACTTC.